These 15 T cell receptor beta chains share one sample of origin, sequenced in a study of T-cell reconstitution after alpha-beta-depleted transplantation in children. Unique molecular identifiers were used in preparing the TCRbeta library. Via MiXCR, TCRdb re-called the PCR reads, giving one row per CDR3 protein. The sample has approximately 800,000 distinct CDR3 sequences, 15% to 20% seen once. Sequences were derived from PBMCs, mostly from graft donor cells, sampled 360 days after TCRalphabeta/CD19-depleted stem cell transplant. The receptor source for this set is a male patient aged 5 to 17 who had a stem cell transplant for acute lymphoblastic leukemia, so the T cells may come from the graft donor.

This clonotype came up many times. This chain links TRBV2 with TRBJ2-7, with TRBD2 as a possible D gene (6 bases). CDR1 SNHLY and CDR2 FYNNEI come from the germline V gene. The CDR3 has 15 residues. V was pared by 2 bases and J by 6 bases, with 17 bases between. The CDR3 DNA reads as TGTGCCAGCAGTGAATGGTTGGCTTACGGGAGCGAGCAGTACTTC. Protein: CASSEWLAYGSEQYF.

The genes are TRBV7-6 and TRBJ1-2; D not certain. The CDR3 is 12 amino acids. Trimming shortened V by 5 bases and J by 7 bases, and 11 bases separated the two germline ends. CDR1 is SGHVS, CDR2 FNYEAQ, per germline. CDR3: CASSTLTSGYTF. The CDR3 nucleotides read TGTGCCAGCAGCACTCTGACCAGTGGCTACACCTTC.

This clonotype was counted only a few times. This CDR3 reads CASSPLGDRGPQFYSYEQYF. The DNA for the CDR3 is TGTGCCAGCAGCCCATTGGGGGACAGGGGACCTCAATTCTACTCCTACGAGCAGTACTTC. The rearrangement joins TRBV11-1 to TRBJ2-7; 10 nucleotides agree with TRBD1. The V gene's germline CDR1 is SGHAT and CDR2 FQDESV (reference sequence). Trimming removed 5 bases from V and 0 bases from J; junction bases left unmatched: 19. The CDR3 spans 20 residues.

This clonotype was observed many times. J is TRBJ1-2 and V is TRBV20-1; TRBD1 matches 9 bases. The V gene end was trimmed by 3 bases and the J gene end by 1 base; junction bases not matched to a gene: 6. Per germline, CDR1 DFQATT and CDR2 SNEGSKA (reference sequence). CDR3 length: 15 amino acids. CDR3 residues: CSASNRGPINYGYTF. CDR3 coding DNA: TGCAGTGCTAGTAACAGGGGGCCAATTAACTATGGCTACACCTTC.

V and J are TRBV7-2 and TRBJ2-3; 9 bases are shared with TRBD2. This CDR3 region has 15 residues. V lost 4 bases and J lost 14; bases outside the gene matches: 16. Germline V gene lookup returns CDR1 SGHTA and CDR2 FQGNSA. CDR3 in amino acids: CASSSTPGTSTSLYF. The CDR3, as DNA: TGTGCCAGCAGCTCCACTCCAGGGACTAGCACATCATTGTATTTT. Based on the CDR3 plus reference TRBV7-2 and TRBJ2-3, the full variable domain is GAGVSQSPSNKVTEKGKDVELRCDPISGHTALYWYRQSLGQGLEFLIYFQGNSAPDKSGLPSDRFSAERTGGSVSTLTIQRTQQEDSAVYLCASSSTPGTSTSLYFGPGTRLTVL.

The chain recombines TRBV27 with TRBJ2-5, with a weak D call TRBD2 (6 bases). The CDR3 loop spans 16 amino acids. Germline V gene data show CDR1 as MNHEY and CDR2 as SMNVEV (reference sequence). Trimming cost V 2 bases and J 4 bases, with 17 bases left between them. The CDR3 sequence: CASSLIGGGSSETQYF. CDR3 DNA: TGTGCCAGCAGTTTAATCGGGGGAGGCAGTTCAGAGACCCAGTACTTC.

This clonotype was seen a few times. V gene TRBV9 combines with J gene TRBJ2-7, with 7 nucleotides matching TRBD2. This CDR3 spans 15 amino acids. Germline-derived CDR1 and CDR2 are SGDLS and YYNGEE. V lost 4 bases, J lost 4 bases, and 11 bases stayed unmatched. The CDR3 DNA reads as TGTGCCAGCAGCCCCCTCGGGCGGGAGTTTTACGAGCAGTACTTC. Its protein is CASSPLGREFYEQYF.

This sequence joins TRBV27 and TRBJ1-1, with 8 bases identical to TRBD1. This CDR3 has 15 amino acids. Germline V gives CDR1 MNHEY, CDR2 SMNVEV (reference sequence). V dropped 2 bases and J dropped 2; count of bases not matched to a gene: 4. CDR3 protein: CASSLDPGGNTEAFF. As DNA, the CDR3 is TGTGCCAGCAGTTTAGACCCAGGGGGCAACACTGAAGCTTTCTTT.

The rearrangement links TRBV2 to TRBJ1-5; D is possibly TRBD1 (5 bases). The V end lost 6 bases, the J end lost 7 bases, and 16 bases lay between the germline ends. Germline V gene lookup returns CDR1 SNHLY and CDR2 FYNNEI. This CDR3 has 14 residues. The CDR3 sequence: CASRGGGGWQPQHF. The CDR3 nucleotides are TGTGCCAGCAGGGGTGGGGGGGGTTGGCAGCCCCAGCATTTT.

This chain joins TRBV10-1 and TRBJ2-7; TRBD2 matches at 11 bases. CDR3 size: 15 residues. Germline V CDR1 and CDR2: WNHNN, SYGVQD (reference sequence). The V segment lost 8 bases and the J segment 3 bases; nucleotides outside the gene matches: 9. The CDR3 here is CASLSGTSGYYEQYF. CDR3 nucleotide sequence: TGCGCCAGCCTCTCCGGGACTAGCGGATACTACGAGCAGTACTTC.

This clonotype appeared once. The genes are TRBV5-1 and TRBJ1-1, with 10 positions matching TRBD1. Germline trimming cut 4 bases from V and 1 base from J; bases unmatched to any gene: 7. This CDR3 is 16 amino acids long. Looked up from germline, CDR1 is SGHRS and CDR2 is YFSETQ. The CDR3 is CASSPDRGSANTEAFF. The DNA of the CDR3 is TGCGCCAGCAGCCCGGACAGGGGGTCGGCGAACACTGAAGCTTTCTTT. Full variable domain (outside the CDR3, taken from reference TRBV5-1 and TRBJ1-1): KAGVTQTPRYLIKTRGQQVTLSCSPISGHRSVSWYQQTPGQGLQFLFEYFSETQRNKGNFPGRFSGRQFSNSRSEMNVSTLELGDSALYLCASSPDRGSANTEAFFGQGTRLTVV.

The V and J genes are TRBV5-1 and TRBJ2-2; no definite D call. CDR1 is SGHRS and CDR2 is YFSETQ in the germline V gene. With 2 bases removed from V and 0 bases from J, the gap between germline ends came to 11 bases. This CDR3 region has 16 residues. In DNA, the CDR3 is TGCGCCAGCAGCTTTTCGGGCGCATCGAACACCGGGGAGCTGTTTTTT. Translating gives CASSFSGASNTGELFF.

This clonotype was counted between two and nine times. The J gene is TRBJ1-4, the V gene TRBV20-1; perhaps TRBD1 as D (5 bases). The CDR3 spans 12 residues. Germline values: CDR1 DFQATT, CDR2 SNEGSKA (reference sequence). V lost 0 bases, J lost 10 bases, and 9 bases lay in between. DNA for the CDR3: TGCAGTGCTAGAGATATGGGGGGAAAACTGTTTTTT. Residues: CSARDMGGKLFF.

This clonotype appeared many times. The chain employs TRBV25-1 and TRBJ2-5; D remains unclear. The V end was cut by 2 bases, the J end by 8 bases, with 18 bases between. This CDR3 is 15 amino acids long. The germline V gene has CDR1 MGHDK and CDR2 SYGVNS. In DNA, the CDR3 is TGTGCCAGCAGTGAAGTCCGCAGAGACCTTGAAACCCAGTACTTC. Its protein is CASSEVRRDLETQYF.

This clonotype was seen ten or more times. CDR3 sequence: CASSLGSSAPDTQYF. The CDR3 region has the DNA TGCGCCAGCAGCTTGGGGAGTTCCGCCCCCGATACGCAGTATTTT. The chain joins TRBV5-1 to TRBJ2-3; D unresolved. Trimming removed 0 bases at V and 6 bases at J, with 14 bases between. This CDR3 comprises 15 residues. CDR1 is SGHRS, CDR2 YFSETQ, per germline.